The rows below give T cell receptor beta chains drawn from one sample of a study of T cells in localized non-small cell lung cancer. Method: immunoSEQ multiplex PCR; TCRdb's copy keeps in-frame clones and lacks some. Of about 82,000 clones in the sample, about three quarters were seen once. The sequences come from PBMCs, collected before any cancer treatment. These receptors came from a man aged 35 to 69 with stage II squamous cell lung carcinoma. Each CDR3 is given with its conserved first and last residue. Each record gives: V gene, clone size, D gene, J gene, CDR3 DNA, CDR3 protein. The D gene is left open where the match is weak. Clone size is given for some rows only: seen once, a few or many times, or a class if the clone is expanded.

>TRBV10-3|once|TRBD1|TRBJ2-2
TGTGCCATCAGTAAAGGACAGGGGGCCGGGGAGCTGTTTTTT
CAISKGQGAGELFF
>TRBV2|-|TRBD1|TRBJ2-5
TGTGCCAGCAGTGGATTAGGCCAGGGGGCGCAGATCCAAGAGACCCAGTACTTC
CASSGLGQGAQIQETQYF
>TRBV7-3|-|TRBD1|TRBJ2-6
TGTGCCAGCAGCTCCCGGACAGGAATGAGCTCTGGGGCCAACGTCCTGACTTTC
CASSSRTGMSSGANVLTF
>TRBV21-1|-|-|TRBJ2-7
TGTGCCAGCAGCAGAACCGGGACAGGGCCGCACGAGCAGTACTTC
CASSRTGTGPHEQYF
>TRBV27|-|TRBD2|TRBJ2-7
TGTGCCAGCAGCTGGCGGGCTAGCGGGACCTACGAGCAGTACTTC
CASSWRASGTYEQYF
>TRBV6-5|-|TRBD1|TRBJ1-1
TGTGCCAGCAGTCGGACAGGGCAGAACACTGAAGCTTTCTTT
CASSRTGQNTEAFF
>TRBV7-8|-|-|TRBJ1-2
TGTGCCAGCAGCTCGACGGATGCTAACTATGGCTACACCTTC
CASSSTDANYGYTF
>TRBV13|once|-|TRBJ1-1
TGTGCCAGCAGCTTATCTGGGGGCACTGAAGCTTTCTTT
CASSLSGGTEAFF
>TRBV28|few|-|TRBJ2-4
TGTGCCAGCAGACTCCGGGGGACAATCTCAGCCAAAAACATTCAGTACTTC
CASRLRGTISAKNIQYF
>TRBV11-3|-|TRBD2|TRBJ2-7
TGTGCCAGCAGCTCTTTAGCGGGGGGGCCAACCCCTTACGAGCAGTACTTC
CASSSLAGGPTPYEQYF
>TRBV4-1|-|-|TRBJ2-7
TGCGCCAGCAGCCAAAGGGACGGGGATACCTACGAGCAGTACTTC
CASSQRDGDTYEQYF
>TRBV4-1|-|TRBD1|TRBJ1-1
TGCGCCAGCAGCGTCTATCCTACAGGGGACGGGACTGAAGCTTTCTTT
CASSVYPTGDGTEAFF
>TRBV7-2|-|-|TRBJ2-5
TGTGCCAGCAGCCGCCGGGGTGAAGAGACCCAGTACTTC
CASSRRGEETQYF
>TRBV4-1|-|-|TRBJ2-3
TGCGCCAGCAGCCAAGATACGGGAATACCCACAGATACGCAGTATTTT
CASSQDTGIPTDTQYF
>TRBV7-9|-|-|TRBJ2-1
TGTGCCAGCAGCTTAGCAGGGGGAGGAAGTAATGAGCAGTTCTTC
CASSLAGGGSNEQFF
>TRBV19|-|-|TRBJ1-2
TGTGCCAGTAGTAAGAGGGGGATGAACTATGGCTACACCTTC
CASSKRGMNYGYTF
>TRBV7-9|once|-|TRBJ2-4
TGTGCCAGCAGCTTTTCCCAGTCGACCAAAAACATTCAGTACTTC
CASSFSQSTKNIQYF
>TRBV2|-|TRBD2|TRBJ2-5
TGTGCCAGCAGTGGTAGCGGGAGCGGAGGGGAGACCCAGTACTTC
CASSGSGSGGETQYF
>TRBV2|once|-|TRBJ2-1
TGTGCCAGCAGTGAAGACCAACCGGGGGCCTCCTACAATGAGCAGTTCTTC
CASSEDQPGASYNEQFF
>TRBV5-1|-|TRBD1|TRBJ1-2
TGCGCCAGCAGCCTAATGACAGGGGGGGATGGCTACACCTTC
CASSLMTGGDGYTF
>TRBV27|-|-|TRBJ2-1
TGTGCCAGCAGTTTATCTGCGCAGAATGAGCAGTTCTTC
CASSLSAQNEQFF
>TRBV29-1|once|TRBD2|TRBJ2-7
TGCAGCGTTGACCTACTAGCGGCAAACTCCTACGAGCAGTACTTC
CSVDLLAANSYEQYF
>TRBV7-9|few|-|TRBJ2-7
TGTGCCAGTGGACAGTCCTACGAGCAGTACTTC
CASGQSYEQYF
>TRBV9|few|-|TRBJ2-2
TGTGCCAGCAGCCCGACAAACATGAACACCGGGGAGCTGTTTTTT
CASSPTNMNTGELFF
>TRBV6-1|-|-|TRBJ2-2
TGTGCCAGCAGTGAACGTCCCCTAGCCTCCGGGGAGCTGTTTTTT
CASSERPLASGELFF
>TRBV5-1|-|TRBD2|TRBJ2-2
TGCGCCAGCAGCTCCCACTACAGCGGGAGAGTGTCGAACACCGGGGAGCTGTTTTTT
CASSSHYSGRVSNTGELFF
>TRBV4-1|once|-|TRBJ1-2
TGCGCCAGCAGCCAAGATTACGACCCCAACTATGGCTACACCTTC
CASSQDYDPNYGYTF
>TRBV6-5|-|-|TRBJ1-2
TGTGCCAGCGGGCCTTGGGGTCGAGGGAACGATGGCTACACCTTC
CASGPWGRGNDGYTF
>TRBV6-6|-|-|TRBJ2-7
TGTGCCAGCAGCCCCCGACTGGGGTACGAGCAGTACTTC
CASSPRLGYEQYF
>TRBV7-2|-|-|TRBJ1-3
TGTGCCAGCAGCTCCCGACAGGCCGGAAACACCATATATTTT
CASSSRQAGNTIYF
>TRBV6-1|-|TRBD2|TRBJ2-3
TGTGCCAGCAGTGAAGCCTCCCCACTACTAGCGGGAGGTAGCACAGATACGCAGTATTTT
CASSEASPLLAGGSTDTQYF
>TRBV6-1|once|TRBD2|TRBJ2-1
TGTGCCAGCAGTGAAAACAGGGAACTAGCGGGGACTTACAATGAGCAGTTCTTC
CASSENRELAGTYNEQFF
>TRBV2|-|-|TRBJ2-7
TGTGCCAGCAGACTCTTCTACGAGCAGTACTTC
CASRLFYEQYF